The 30 T cell receptor beta chains reported below all come from one sample, sequenced in a study of blood T cells in healthy people across ages. Through a sample-barcoded 5' primer and a J-beta primer mix, a second PCR was run for roughly 7 to 11 cycles. TCRdb reanalysed the 5' RACE reads using MiXCR and keeps one entry per CDR3 protein. The sample records some 700,000 distinct CDR3 sequences, approximately 43% being singletons. Sequenced sample: blood. These receptors were obtained from a woman in her sixties or seventies in good health.

This clonotype has only a few counts. The gene calls are TRBV12-3 or TRBV12-4 and TRBJ1-2; 9 bases align to TRBD1. The CDR3 is 14 residues long. The V and J ends lost 6 bases and 3 bases, in that order; junction bases with no gene match: 5. DNA for the CDR3: TGTGCCAGCAGCAACAGGGGGCAGGACTATGGCTACACCTTC. Translating it yields CASSNRGQDYGYTF.

This clonotype has just a few counts. The CDR3 region is CSVAHNEQYF. As DNA, the CDR3 is TGCAGCGTTGCCCACAATGAGCAGTACTTC. This rearrangement joins TRBV29-1 to TRBJ2-7; D unclear. CDR3 length: 10 amino acids. Trimming took 4 bases from V and 7 from J, leaving 8 bases between them. Germline-derived CDR1 and CDR2 are SQVTM and ANQGSEA.

This chain connects TRBV7-2 to TRBJ2-1; 8 bases are a match to TRBD2. V was clipped by 0 bases and J by 7 bases; unmatched bases: 8. The length of the CDR3 is 16 residues. Germline V gene data show CDR1 as SGHTA and CDR2 as FQGNSA. CDR3 bases: TGTGCCAGCAGCTTAGCGTTTGGGGGGACTAGGAATGAGCAGTTCTTC. It specifies CASSLAFGGTRNEQFF.

The gene calls are TRBV28 and TRBJ2-7; TRBD1 aligns across 10 bases. The CDR3 sequence is 15 residues long. Germline assignment: CDR1 MDHEN and CDR2 SYDVKM. V shed 6 bases and J 0 bases; nucleotides not matched to a gene: 5. The CDR3 sequence: CASRPRTGGSYEQYF. CDR3 nucleotides: TGTGCCAGCAGACCAAGGACAGGGGGCTCCTACGAGCAGTACTTC.

The V and J genes are TRBV5-6 and TRBJ1-5; the D gene is possibly TRBD1 (6 bases). The CDR3 covers 15 residues. The germline V gene has CDR1 SGHDT and CDR2 YYEEEE. Trimming removed 4 bases at V and 0 bases at J, with 11 bases between. The DNA for the CDR3 is TGTGCCAGCAGCACCCGGACAGTTAGCAATCAGCCCCAGCATTTT. Protein product: CASSTRTVSNQPQHF.

A remark on this clonotype: Mismatch with germline at one junction end may stem from a read error. The V and J genes are TRBV27 and TRBJ1-1; no clear D. The CDR3 covers 15 residues. The germline CDR1 and CDR2 sequences are MNHEY and SMNVEV (reference sequence). CDR3 protein: CASSYLNGWNTEAFF. Here the CDR3 DNA reads TGTGCCAGCAGTTACCTGAACGGGTGGAACACTGAGGCTTTCTTT.

This clonotype was observed a few times. The rearrangement uses TRBV12-3 or TRBV12-4 and TRBJ1-5; D is unclear. This CDR3 spans 14 amino acids. V lost 3 bases and J lost 1, with 7 bases in between. CDR3 residues: CASSFRESNQPQHF. The CDR3, as DNA: TGTGCCAGCAGTTTCCGGGAGAGCAATCAGCCCCAGCATTTT.

This chain connects TRBV7-2 to TRBJ2-1, with D possibly called TRBD1 or TRBD2 (5 bases each). V shed 4 bases and J shed 6 bases, with 13 bases lying between them. CDR1 is SGHTA, CDR2 FQGNSA, per germline. The CDR3 is made up of 14 amino acids. CDR3 sequence reads: CASSSSRDLNEQFF. The CDR3 coding sequence is TGTGCCAGCAGCTCGTCCCGGGACCTCAATGAGCAGTTCTTC. The full variable domain, its missing parts supplied by reference TRBV7-2 and TRBJ2-1, is GAGVSQSPSNKVTEKGKDVELRCDPISGHTALYWYRQSLGQGLEFLIYFQGNSAPDKSGLPSDRFSAERTGGSVSTLTIQRTQQEDSAVYLCASSSSRDLNEQFFGPGTRLTVL.

The J gene is TRBJ2-5, the V gene TRBV24-1, with TRBD2 matching 9 bases. The CDR3 is 17 residues long. From germline, CDR1 is KGHDR and CDR2 SFDVKD. The V and J ends lost 2 bases and 4 bases, in that order; junction bases with no gene match: 10. The chain's CDR3 is CATSDSGAGGGLETQYF. CDR3 nucleotides: TGTGCCACCAGTGATTCAGGAGCGGGGGGTGGGTTAGAGACCCAGTACTTC.

This clonotype has only a few counts. The rearrangement uses TRBV11-2 and TRBJ1-1, with 8 bases that match TRBD1. After removal of 5 bases from V and 3 bases from J, the junction contained 8 bases not matched to a gene. CDR3 length: 15 residues. Germline CDR1 and CDR2: SGHAT and FQNNGV. For the CDR3, the DNA is TGTGCCAGCAGCGGGGGACAGGCCTGGGACACTGAAGCTTTCTTT. Its translation is CASSGGQAWDTEAFF.

This clonotype showed up just a few times. The V and J genes are TRBV6-2 or TRBV6-3 and TRBJ2-7; D remains ambiguous. The germline V gene has CDR1 MNHEY and CDR2 SVGEGT. The CDR3 is 11 residues long. Trimming shortened V by 11 bases and J by 0 bases, and 8 bases separated the two germline ends. The CDR3 nucleotides read TGTGCCGCTGGCTACTCCTACGAGCAGTACTTC. The encoded protein is CAAGYSYEQYF.

In its sample, this clonotype was seen a few times. The chain carries TRBV5-1 and TRBJ2-1; 9 bases agree with TRBD2. The germline V gene encodes CDR1 SGHRS and CDR2 YFSETQ. CDR3 length: 14 residues. Unmatched junction bases numbered 5, after V lost 0 bases and J lost 10 bases. In DNA form, the CDR3 reads TGCGCCAGCAGCTTGGTAGCGGGGGAGAGGGAGCAGTTCTTC. As protein: CASSLVAGEREQFF. The complete variable domain, with remaining parts taken from reference TRBV5-1 and TRBJ2-1, reads KAGVTQTPRYLIKTRGQQVTLSCSPISGHRSVSWYQQTPGQGLQFLFEYFSETQRNKGNFPGRFSGRQFSNSRSEMNVSTLELGDSALYLCASSLVAGEREQFFGPGTRLTVL.

This clonotype was picked up a small number of times. The genes are TRBV6-2 or TRBV6-3 and TRBJ2-1; 7 bases are shared with TRBD2. V dropped 2 bases and J dropped 0; count of bases not matched to a gene: 7. CDR1 MNHEY and CDR2 SVGEGT come from the germline V gene. CDR3 length: 17 amino acids. The CDR3 DNA follows: TGTGCCAGCAGTTACGGGCGCGGGGGAAGCTCCTACAATGAGCAGTTCTTC. This translates into CASSYGRGGSSYNEQFF.

This clonotype was counted only a few times. The chain employs TRBV7-8 and TRBJ2-7; the match to TRBD2 covers 7 bases. The CDR3 spans 15 residues. CDR1 SGHVS and CDR2 FQNEAQ come from the germline V gene. Trimming removed 2 bases from V and 3 bases from J; junction bases left unmatched: 7. The CDR3 region has the DNA TGTGCCAGCAGCTTAACGGGACTAAATCTCTACGAGCAGTACTTC. Protein: CASSLTGLNLYEQYF.

This clonotype came up many times. The V call is TRBV4-3, the J call TRBJ2-3; 10 bases match TRBD2. After removal of 0 bases from V and 0 bases from J, the junction contained 6 bases not matched to a gene. The CDR3 has 18 amino acids. Germline V CDR1 and CDR2: LGHNA, YSLEER. CDR3 coding DNA: TGCGCCAGCAGCCAAGACCTTCTAGCGGGAGTAAGCACAGATACGCAGTATTTT. Translating gives CASSQDLLAGVSTDTQYF.

The chain carries TRBV6-6 and TRBJ2-7, with TRBD1 matching 10 bases. Germline CDR1 reads MNHNY; CDR2 reads SVGAGI (reference sequence). V dropped 6 bases and J dropped 1; count of bases not matched to a gene: 9. The length of the CDR3 is 16 residues. The CDR3 nucleotides read TGTGCCAGCAGCCGGGACAGGGGTAGTATTTCCTACGAGCAGTACTTC. Translation gives CASSRDRGSISYEQYF.

V and J are TRBV28 and TRBJ2-7; D is unclear. CDR3 size: 15 residues. Germline loops: CDR1 MDHEN, CDR2 SYDVKM. V shed 1 base and J shed 1 base, with 11 bases lying between them. CDR3 sequence reads: CASSLSDRLSYEQYF. The CDR3 nucleotides are TGTGCCAGCAGTTTATCGGACCGCCTGTCCTACGAGCAGTACTTC.

The chain has TRBV5-1 and TRBJ2-1; D call uncertain. The CDR3 totals 14 residues. The germline V and J ends were trimmed by 1 base and 0 bases, with 5 bases remaining between them. The germline gives CDR1 SGHRS, CDR2 YFSETQ. The CDR3 sequence: CASSLPNSYNEQFF. The CDR3 nucleotides read TGCGCCAGCAGCTTGCCCAACTCCTACAATGAGCAGTTCTTC.

The genes are TRBV4-2 and TRBJ2-2, with D possibly TRBD2 on 6 matching bases. Looked up from germline, CDR1 is LGHNA and CDR2 is YNFKEQ. V dropped 5 bases and J dropped 0 bases, with 25 bases sitting between them. The CDR3 loop spans 20 amino acids. CDR3 sequence: CASSGAGHGGDEPNTGELFF. In DNA, the CDR3 is TGTGCCAGCAGCGGAGCCGGCCATGGCGGGGATGAACCGAACACCGGGGAGCTGTTTTTT.

A few counts support this clonotype. The chain carries TRBV9 and TRBJ2-1; no definite D call. CDR3 size: 14 residues. Germline V gives CDR1 SGDLS, CDR2 YYNGEE. V gave up 0 bases and J gave up 8 bases, with 12 bases separating them. The CDR3, as DNA: TGTGCCAGCAGCGTAGCTTGGTCTAGGGATGAGCAGTTCTTC. It encodes CASSVAWSRDEQFF. The complete variable domain, with remaining parts taken from reference TRBV9 and TRBJ2-1, reads DSGVTQTPKHLITATGQRVTLRCSPRSGDLSVYWYQQSLDQGLQFLIQYYNGEERAKGNILERFSAQQFPDLHSELNLSSLELGDSALYFCASSVAWSRDEQFFGPGTRLTVL.

The rearrangement links TRBV28 to TRBJ2-6; D remains ambiguous. CDR3 length: 17 residues. V lost 2 bases and J 1 base, leaving 12 bases between the germline ends. Germline CDR1 is MDHEN and CDR2 is SYDVKM. The chain's CDR3 is CASSLTWDTSGANVLTF. The CDR3 nucleotides read TGTGCCAGCAGTTTAACCTGGGATACTTCTGGGGCCAACGTCCTGACTTTC.

This chain links TRBV5-1 with TRBJ2-1; 9 bases match TRBD1. V gave up 4 bases and J gave up 8 bases; unmatched junction bases: 7. Germline V gene lookup returns CDR1 SGHRS and CDR2 YFSETQ. The CDR3 has 14 amino acids. CDR3 nucleotide sequence: TGCGCCAGCAGCCCGGGACAGGGCTATGATGAGCAGTTCTTC. Its protein is CASSPGQGYDEQFF.

Comment on this clonotype: The CDR3 end shows no conserved phenylalanine or tryptophan, and so a read error is likely. This rearrangement joins TRBV9 to TRBJ2-2; TRBD1 matches 8 bases. The CDR3 is 16 residues long. Trimming at V came to 4 bases and at J to 6 bases, leaving 11 bases not matched to a gene. Germline assignment: CDR1 SGDLS and CDR2 YYNGEE. This CDR3 reads CASSSSGGWVAGELFS. CDR3 in DNA: TGTGCCAGCAGCTCATCAGGGGGCTGGGTCGCCGGGGAGCTGTTTTCT.

This chain joins TRBV7-2 and TRBJ2-1; 10 positions match TRBD2. The CDR3 runs to 15 residues. With 5 bases clipped from V and 8 bases from J, the junction kept 9 bases outside the gene matches. Germline V gives CDR1 SGHTA, CDR2 FQGNSA. The CDR3 sequence: CASSNSGGPGDEQFF. CDR3 nucleotide sequence: TGTGCCAGCAGCAATAGCGGGGGGCCCGGGGATGAGCAGTTCTTC.

This clonotype was recorded only once. DNA of the CDR3: TGTGCCAGCAGTTTAATCGCTGAGCAGTTCTTC. This sequence encodes CASSLIAEQFF. The rearrangement links TRBV28 to TRBJ2-1; D not resolved. V lost 2 bases to trimming and J lost 9 bases, with 5 bases between them. CDR3 length equals 11 residues. Per germline, CDR1 MDHEN and CDR2 SYDVKM.

Only one count was recorded for this clonotype. The chain recombines TRBV7-3 with TRBJ2-7; the match to TRBD2 covers 9 bases. Germline assignment: CDR1 SGHTA and CDR2 FQGTGA. This CDR3 comprises 17 residues. Trimming cost V 1 base and J 3 bases; bases outside gene matches: 10. The CDR3 protein is CASSLSAVYSGSYEQYF. The CDR3, as DNA: TGTGCCAGCAGCTTAAGCGCCGTTTATAGCGGGAGCTACGAGCAGTACTTC.

This clonotype was seen many times. This chain uses TRBV12-3 or TRBV12-4 with TRBJ2-1; TRBD2 matches at 12 bases. The CDR3 runs 14 residues. V shed 6 bases and J 8 bases; nucleotides not matched to a gene: 5. In DNA form, the CDR3 reads TGTGCCAGCAGACACCGGACTAGCGGGGATGAGCAGTTCTTC. It encodes CASRHRTSGDEQFF.

This clonotype was counted a few times. The chain carries TRBV7-2 and TRBJ2-1; TRBD2 might be the D (6 bases). Germline V lookup: CDR1 SGHTA, CDR2 FQGNSA. The ends were cut back, 4 bases at V and 9 bases at J, with 16 bases in the middle. The CDR3 sequence is 14 residues long. This CDR3 is CASSSDPSVSEQFF. The DNA for the CDR3 is TGTGCCAGCAGCTCTGACCCTAGCGTCAGTGAGCAGTTCTTC.

The chain is built from TRBV6-6 and TRBJ2-1; no reliable D call. The tail of the sequence fits TRBJ2-7 better, so the J call may be wrong. The CDR3 spans 13 residues. The germline V gene encodes CDR1 MNHNY and CDR2 SVGAGI (reference sequence). The CDR3 coding sequence is TGTGCCAGCAGTTACTTTTCTTACAATGAGCAGTACTTC. Translated: CASSYFSYNEQYF.

Of note for this clonotype: The CDR3 end shows no conserved phenylalanine or tryptophan, and so a read error is likely. V and J are TRBV29-1 and TRBJ1-2, with D hard to call. With 4 bases removed from V and 3 bases from J, the gap between germline ends came to 6 bases. CDR3 length equals 11 residues. Germline lookup yields CDR1 SQVTM and CDR2 ANQGSEA. The CDR3 loop is CSVVTYYGYTL. CDR3 sequence (DNA): TGCAGCGTTGTGACATACTATGGCTACACCCTC.